The 14 T cell receptor beta chains listed next were all sequenced from one sample in a study of CD8 T cells in ankylosing spondylitis. General study points: Typical of ankylosing spondylitis blood, it appeared, was a TCR beta motif of under 10 highly homologous variants.

Their antigen targets remain unknown. TCRdb re-called the 5' RACE reads with MiXCR, one entry per CDR3 protein. The table records more than 650,000 distinct CDR3 sequences, about 12% of them present only once. Sequenced sample: blood, either unsorted or a sorted T cell fraction (not recorded which). The receptors were sampled from a male donor with ankylosing spondylitis.

This chain uses TRBV3-1 with TRBJ1-6, with D perhaps matching TRBD1 (6 bases). The CDR3 consists of 14 residues. The ends were cut back, 4 bases at V and 10 bases at J, with 14 bases in the middle. Germline V lookup: CDR1 LGHDT, CDR2 YNNKEL (reference sequence). As DNA, the CDR3 is TGTGCCAGCAGCCTCGCCAAACAGGGCTCACCCCTCCACTTT. Translation gives CASSLAKQGSPLHF.

The rearrangement uses TRBV20-1 and TRBJ1-3; no firm D call. There are 14 residues in the CDR3. Germline V CDR1 and CDR2: DFQATT, SNEGSKA (reference sequence). The V end was cut by 4 bases, the J end by 4 bases, with 14 bases between. The chain's CDR3 is CSAIRGSQGNTIYF. CDR3 nucleotide sequence: TGCAGTGCTATCCGAGGGAGTCAGGGAAACACCATATATTTT.

V and J are TRBV29-1 and TRBJ2-7, with 7 bases lining up with TRBD1. Per germline, CDR1 SQVTM and CDR2 ANQGSEA. The CDR3 covers 12 residues. J lost 6 bases, V lost 6 bases, and 8 bases had no gene match. The CDR3 DNA follows: TGCAGCGTGACAGCAGGGGGTACCGAGCAGTACTTC. This gives the protein CSVTAGGTEQYF.

This chain links TRBV20-1 with TRBJ2-1, with TRBD1 as a possible D gene (5 bases). Germline V gives CDR1 DFQATT, CDR2 SNEGSKA (reference sequence). V was cut by 1 base and J by 6 bases, with 16 bases left in between. CDR3 length: 15 amino acids. The CDR3 coding sequence is TGCAGTGCTAGAGCTACCCCCCTAGGGGTCAATGAGCAGTTCTTC. The encoded protein is CSARATPLGVNEQFF.

In its sample, this clonotype was seen many times. The rearrangement joins TRBV7-2 to TRBJ2-3; D remains unclear. V was pared by 2 bases and J by 5 bases, with 11 bases between. This CDR3 spans 14 amino acids. Germline CDR1 reads SGHTA; CDR2 reads FQGNSA. CDR3 residues: CASSLNPGGDTQYF. The DNA of the CDR3 is TGTGCCAGCAGCTTAAACCCCGGCGGAGATACGCAGTATTTT.

This clonotype was detected a few times. The rearrangement uses TRBV7-2 and TRBJ2-7; D is possibly TRBD1 (7 bases). This CDR3 contains 14 residues. V lost 0 bases to trimming and J lost 7 bases, with 13 bases between them. Germline-derived CDR1 and CDR2 are SGHTA and FQGNSA. The DNA for the CDR3 is TGTGCCAGCAGCTTAGCCAGGGGGGCGCAGGAGCAGTACTTC. It translates to CASSLARGAQEQYF. The whole variable domain, filled in from reference TRBV7-2 and TRBJ2-7, reads GAGVSQSPSNKVTEKGKDVELRCDPISGHTALYWYRQSLGQGLEFLIYFQGNSAPDKSGLPSDRFSAERTGGSVSTLTIQRTQQEDSAVYLCASSLARGAQEQYFGPGTRLTVT.

This clonotype has a handful of counts. The rearrangement uses TRBV19 and TRBJ1-5, with a possible D match to TRBD1 (6 bases). Trimming took 5 bases from V and 4 from J, leaving 12 bases between them. The CDR3 contains 14 residues. CDR1 is LNHDA and CDR2 is SQIVND in the germline V gene (reference sequence). The CDR3 here is CASSATGKNQPQHF. CDR3 DNA: TGTGCCAGTAGTGCTACAGGGAAAAATCAGCCCCAGCATTTT.

This clonotype was counted a few times. This rearrangement joins TRBV9 to TRBJ2-3; 8 nucleotides match TRBD2. This CDR3 has 17 amino acids. Germline assignment: CDR1 SGDLS and CDR2 YYNGEE. V lost 4 bases, J lost 0 bases, and 10 bases stayed unmatched. The CDR3 DNA sequence: TGTGCCAGCAGCCTCCTCAGCGGGGGTTCTAGCACAGATACGCAGTATTTT. Translation gives CASSLLSGGSSTDTQYF. Full variable domain (rest looked up from reference TRBV9 and TRBJ2-3): DSGVTQTPKHLITATGQRVTLRCSPRSGDLSVYWYQQSLDQGLQFLIQYYNGEERAKGNILERFSAQQFPDLHSELNLSSLELGDSALYFCASSLLSGGSSTDTQYFGPGTRLTVL.

On this clonotype itself: Just one base apart from a much larger clone, this may be a read error. This sequence joins TRBV7-2 and TRBJ1-1; weak D call: TRBD1 (6 bases). The V gene's germline CDR1 is SGHTA and CDR2 FQGNSA. The CDR3 has 17 residues. V shed 1 base and J shed 7 bases, with 22 bases lying between them. CDR3 residues: CASSLGWTATREIEAFF. In DNA form, the CDR3 reads TGTGCCAGCAGCTTAGGGTGGACAGCCACCAGGGAAATTGAAGCTTTCTTT.

This clonotype was recorded a few times. The rearrangement joins TRBV5-5 to TRBJ2-7; D may be TRBD2 (7 bases). V lost 1 base and J 3 bases, leaving 11 bases between the germline ends. This CDR3 is built from 14 residues. Germline V gene lookup returns CDR1 SGHKS and CDR2 YYEKEE (reference sequence). The CDR3 here is CASSLMGGHYEQYF. In nucleotides, the CDR3 is TGTGCCAGCAGCTTGATGGGGGGGCACTACGAGCAGTACTTC.

This clonotype was counted between two and nine times. The V call is TRBV20-1, the J call TRBJ2-7; 10 bases agree with TRBD2. The J segment lost 4 bases and the V segment lost 1 base, leaving 4 bases of the junction unmatched. This CDR3 contains 14 residues. CDR1 is DFQATT and CDR2 is SNEGSKA in the germline V gene (reference sequence). As DNA, the CDR3 is TGCAGTGCTAGAGGCAGCGGGAGGGCATACGAGCAGTACTTC. It translates to CSARGSGRAYEQYF.

This clonotype showed up many times. J is TRBJ2-2 and V is TRBV4-3; unclear D gene. V lost 0 bases and J 1 base, leaving 9 bases between the germline ends. CDR3 length: 16 amino acids. Germline lookup yields CDR1 LGHNA and CDR2 YSLEER. As DNA, the CDR3 is TGCGCCAGCAGCCAAGATTCGCGACGGAACACCGGGGAGCTGTTTTTT. Amino acids: CASSQDSRRNTGELFF.

At least ten counts were recorded for this clonotype. The chain links TRBV4-3 to TRBJ1-1; D not resolved. With 3 bases removed from V and 0 bases from J, the gap between germline ends came to 5 bases. The germline gives CDR1 LGHNA, CDR2 YSLEER. CDR3 length: 13 amino acids. This chain's CDR3 is CASSHGLNTEAFF. As DNA, the CDR3 is TGCGCCAGCAGCCATGGCCTGAACACTGAAGCTTTCTTT.

The rearrangement joins TRBV12-3 or TRBV12-4 to TRBJ2-1, with 7 bases identical to TRBD2. The V segment lost 5 bases and the J segment 0 bases; nucleotides outside the gene matches: 7. CDR3 length: 16 residues. CDR3 nucleotides: TGTGCCAGCAGTAAGCGGGACCGAGCCTCCTACAATGAGCAGTTCTTC. Its protein is CASSKRDRASYNEQFF.